This T cell receptor (beta chain) was documented in a study of T cell responses to AZD1222 COVID-19 vaccine. As for the study in general: Second doses at about 4 or about 12 weeks were pooled. Findings of the study overall: Sampled repertoires all dated from after the peak T cell response. It should be noted that donors were predominantly white British and more often female, and clonal diversity was possibly underestimated. Spike-wide coverage was observed for vaccine-associated CD4 TCRs, with dominant responses at 160-218 and 743-854.

TCRdb's copy holds only in-frame clones and misses some; the assay was immunoSEQ multiplex PCR. Of about 180,000 clones in the sample, 80% to 90% were seen once. Concerning this clone: Antigen: not known.

Trimming cost V 2 bases and J 4 bases, with 8 bases left between them. The CDR3 spans 14 residues. The germline V gene encodes CDR1 MNHEY and CDR2 SMNVEV (reference sequence). Material: peripheral blood, obtained on day 0 of AZD1222 vaccination. This TCR was recovered from an adult in good health. The chain recombines TRBV27 with TRBJ2-2; D not certain. CDR3 sequence: CASSLTRSTGELFF. The DNA of the CDR3 is TGTGCCAGCAGTTTAACCCGCTCCACCGGGGAGCTGTTTTTT.